This is a list of T cell receptor beta chains from one sample in a study of shared clonotypes between healthy human individuals. Assay: immunoSEQ multiplex PCR; the TCRdb copy retains only in-frame clones and omits some. The sample has 950,000 to 1,100,000 clones, approximately 70% seen once. The sequenced material came from memory CD4+ T cells sorted from blood. These receptors all come from a man younger than 30 in good health. Both conserved end residues are part of each CDR3. A D gene is named only where the DNA matches it firmly. Only part of the rows carry a size: once, few, many, or a class if the clone is expanded.

CDR3 | DNA | D | J | V | size
CARSLGGICADTQYF | TGTGCCAGAAGCTTAGGTGGGATTTGCGCAGATACGCAGTATTTT | . | TRBJ2-3 | TRBV7-5 | .
CASSINSPRVTQYF | TGTGCCAGTAGTATAAACAGCCCCCGGGTTACGCAGTATTTT | . | TRBJ2-3 | TRBV19 | .
CAISEGLTRETQYF | TGTGCCATCAGTGAGGGACTTACGCGGGAGACCCAGTACTTC | . | TRBJ2-5 | TRBV10-3 | few
CASRRVNQPQHF | TGTGCCAGTCGGAGGGTCAATCAGCCCCAGCATTTT | . | TRBJ1-5 | TRBV19 | .
CASSQTSGGPAKNIQYF | TGCGCCAGCAGCCAAACTAGCGGGGGGCCTGCCAAAAACATTCAGTACTTC | TRBD2 | TRBJ2-4 | TRBV5-1 | few
CASSQTLTDTQYF | TGTGCCAGCAGCCAGACTCTGACAGATACGCAGTATTTT | . | TRBJ2-3 | TRBV11-3 | .
CASSKEKGGRDHQETQYF | TGTGCCAGCAGCAAAGAAAAAGGAGGACGAGATCACCAAGAGACCCAGTACTTC | . | TRBJ2-5 | TRBV21-1 | few
CASSPVWSGGARRGDTQYF | TGTGCCAGCAGTCCCGTTTGGAGCGGGGGGGCCCGACGAGGAGATACGCAGTATTTT | TRBD2 | TRBJ2-3 | TRBV27 | .
CSVGPGSYEQYF | TGCAGCGTTGGCCCGGGCTCCTACGAGCAGTACTTC | . | TRBJ2-7 | TRBV29-1 | .
CATSRGSGEETQYF | TGTGCCACCAGCAGAGGTAGCGGGGAAGAGACCCAGTACTTC | TRBD2 | TRBJ2-5 | TRBV15 | .
CASSLGTDNEQFF | TGTGCCAGCAGCCTTGGGACTGACAATGAGCAGTTCTTC | . | TRBJ2-1 | TRBV7-2 | .
CASSLGGGPQNEQYF | TGTGCCAGCTCACTCGGTGGAGGGCCTCAGAACGAGCAGTACTTC | . | TRBJ2-7 | TRBV18 | .
CASSHLTRGEQFF | TGTGCCAGCAGCCACCTGACCAGGGGTGAGCAGTTCTTC | . | TRBJ2-1 | TRBV5-5 | .
CASRAPDRDTGELFF | TGTGCCAGCAGGGCCCCGGACAGGGACACCGGGGAGCTGTTTTTT | TRBD1 | TRBJ2-2 | TRBV6-6 | .
CSGIIAGGPTDTQYF | TGCAGCGGTATAATAGCGGGGGGACCCACAGATACGCAGTATTTT | TRBD2 | TRBJ2-3 | TRBV29-1 | .
CASSRVDEQFF | TGCGCCAGCAGTAGGGTGGATGAGCAGTTCTTC | . | TRBJ2-1 | TRBV5-1 | .
CASSLSWDRPEQYF | TGTGCCAGCAGCTTATCGTGGGATAGACCCGAGCAGTACTTC | . | TRBJ2-7 | TRBV7-2 | once
CASSQGFNSPLHF | TGTGCCAGCAGTCAGGGCTTCAATTCACCCCTCCACTTT | . | TRBJ1-6 | TRBV11-3 | .
CASSPRGVGQETQYF | TGTGCCAGCAGCCCCCGGGGGGTCGGCCAAGAGACCCAGTACTTC | TRBD2 | TRBJ2-5 | TRBV9 | many
CASSYSPSGEQYF | TGTGCCAGCAGTTACTCCCCCTCGGGCGAGCAGTACTTC | . | TRBJ2-7 | TRBV6-5 | .
CASSALGTGHEQFF | TGCGCCAGCAGCGCGCTCGGGACTGGGCATGAGCAGTTCTTC | . | TRBJ2-1 | TRBV5-1 | .
CASSFDEGFDLYEQYF | TGTGCCAGCAGCTTCGACGAGGGTTTCGATCTCTACGAGCAGTACTTC | . | TRBJ2-7 | TRBV5-6 | .
CASSPRGGGKGGYGYTF | TGTGCCAGCAGCCCCCGGGGAGGGGGCAAGGGAGGCTATGGCTACACCTTC | TRBD1 | TRBJ1-2 | TRBV9 | .
CASSLSGGPYQETQYF | TGCGCCAGCAGCTTAAGTGGAGGACCGTACCAAGAGACCCAGTACTTC | . | TRBJ2-5 | TRBV5-1 | .
CSARANYEQFF | TGCAGTGCTAGAGCCAACTATGAGCAGTTCTTC | . | TRBJ2-1 | TRBV20-1 | .
CASSLNQGIGGTEAFF | TGTGCCAGCAGCTTAAATCAGGGTATAGGGGGCACTGAAGCTTTCTTT | . | TRBJ1-1 | TRBV11-2 | .
CASTQAGGTFQETQYF | TGTGCCAGCACCCAAGCGGGGGGGACTTTCCAAGAGACCCAGTACTTC | TRBD2 | TRBJ2-5 | TRBV2 | many
CAIRTAGTDTQYF | TGTGCCATCCGGACTGCAGGCACAGATACGCAGTATTTT | . | TRBJ2-3 | TRBV10-3 | .
CAWSKLAGYTDTQYF | TGTGCCTGGAGTAAACTAGCGGGATACACAGATACGCAGTATTTT | TRBD2 | TRBJ2-3 | TRBV30 | .
CASSQDGTGGYYGYTF | TGTGCCAGCAGCCAAGATGGAACAGGGGGGTACTATGGCTACACCTTC | TRBD1 | TRBJ1-2 | TRBV5-4 | .
CASSHDSTYEQYF | TGTGCCAGCAGTCACGACAGCACCTACGAGCAGTACTTC | . | TRBJ2-7 | TRBV6-6 | once
CASSGGTAFQETQYF | TGTGCCAGCAGCGGGGGGACAGCGTTCCAAGAGACCCAGTACTTC | . | TRBJ2-5 | TRBV11-2 | .
CASSGLAGGSSEQYF | TGTGCCAGCAGCGGACTAGCGGGGGGGTCCTCCGAGCAGTACTTC | TRBD2 | TRBJ2-7 | TRBV2 | .
CASSPYSTTGNEQFF | TGCGCCAGCAGTCCTTACTCTACGACAGGGAATGAGCAGTTCTTC | TRBD1 | TRBJ2-1 | TRBV10-1 | .
CASSSYPGSSYNEQFF | TGCGCCAGCAGCTCCTACCCGGGGAGCTCCTACAATGAGCAGTTCTTC | . | TRBJ2-1 | TRBV4-3 | .
CASSLIATALNTEAFF | TGTGCCAGCAGCTTGATTGCGACAGCTTTGAACACTGAAGCTTTCTTT | . | TRBJ1-1 | TRBV5-5 | .
CASSVDPGQRNTIYF | TGTGCCAGCAGCGTTGACCCGGGACAGAGAAACACCATATATTTT | TRBD1 | TRBJ1-3 | TRBV9 | .
CASSVFGNTEAFF | TGTGCCAGCAGCGTATTCGGGAACACTGAAGCTTTCTTT | . | TRBJ1-1 | TRBV9 | .
CASSQDGGAGETQYF | TGCGCCAGCAGCCAAGACGGCGGGGCAGGAGAGACCCAGTACTTC | . | TRBJ2-5 | TRBV4-1 | .
CASSLDAQPYYGYTF | TGTGCCAGCAGCTTAGATGCACAGCCCTACTATGGCTACACCTTC | . | TRBJ1-2 | TRBV11-2 | .